Sequencing of this TCR beta chain was carried out in a study of cytomegalovirus exposure and HLA in healthy donors. General observations from the study: TCR association rates varied by HLA locus in a later analysis, with DRB1 highest and HLA-C lowest.

60 Vbeta and 13 Jbeta primers were used in PCR. Generated by immunoSEQ multiplex PCR, the TCRdb table keeps only in-frame clones and is missing some. The repertoire includes approximately 150,000 clones, about two thirds of them detected once, and about 10% sits in the top ten. The table lists this clone with a few counts. Its antigen is still unknown. This CDR3 contains 13 residues. Germline CDR1 and CDR2: SGDLS and YYNGEE. V gave up 2 bases and J gave up 6 bases, with 11 bases separating them. This TCR was recovered from a man aged 25-45 years in good health and CMV-seropositive. The chain carries TRBV9 and TRBJ1-2, with D perhaps TRBD1 (5 bases). The sequencing sample was made of PBMCs. The CDR3 sequence is CASSVWGEDGYTF. In nucleotides, the CDR3 is TGTGCCAGCAGCGTCTGGGGGGAGGATGGCTACACCTTC.